This T cell receptor beta chain was recorded in a study of CD8 T cells in ankylosing spondylitis. Findings and caveats of the study: Disease-linked clones, CD8+, were relatively rare in peripheral blood.

TCRdb itself ran the 5' RACE reads through MiXCR, one entry per CDR3 protein. The sample has 250,000 or so distinct CDR3 sequences; 18% are singletons. About this clonotype itself: Its specificity is unknown.

The sequence was collected from a male donor with ankylosing spondylitis or in good health (not recorded which). Input material: blood, either unsorted or a sorted T cell fraction (not recorded which).

CDR3 in amino acids: CSVAAGANEKLFF. CDR3 nucleotide sequence: TGCAGCGTTGCGGCGGGGGCTAATGAAAAACTGTTTTTT. The rearrangement links TRBV29-1 to TRBJ1-4, with D perhaps matching TRBD1 (5 bases). Germline assignment: CDR1 SQVTM and CDR2 ANQGSEA. V lost 4 bases to trimming and J lost 3 bases, with 9 bases between them. This CDR3 contains 13 residues.